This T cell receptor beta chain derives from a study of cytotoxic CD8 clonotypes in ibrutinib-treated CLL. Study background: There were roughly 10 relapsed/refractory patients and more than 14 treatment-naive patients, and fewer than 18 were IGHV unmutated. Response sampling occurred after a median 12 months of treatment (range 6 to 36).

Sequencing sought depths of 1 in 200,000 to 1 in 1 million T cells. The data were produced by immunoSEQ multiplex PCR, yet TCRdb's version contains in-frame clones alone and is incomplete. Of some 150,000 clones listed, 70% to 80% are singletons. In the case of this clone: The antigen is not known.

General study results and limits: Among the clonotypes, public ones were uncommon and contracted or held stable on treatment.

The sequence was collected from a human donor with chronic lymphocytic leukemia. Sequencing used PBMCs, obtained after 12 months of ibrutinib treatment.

The CDR3 nucleotides read TGTGCCAGCAGTTACTCCCCGGTAACCTACGAGCAGTACTTC. This sequence encodes CASSYSPVTYEQYF. J is TRBJ2-7 and V is TRBV6-5; no definite D call. This CDR3 contains 14 residues. Trimming cost V 0 bases and J 2 bases, with 8 bases left between them. Looked up from germline, CDR1 is MNHEY and CDR2 is SVGAGI.